One and the same sample provided the 22 T cell receptor beta chains below, sequenced in a study of shared clonotypes between healthy human individuals. Only in-frame clones appear in the TCRdb table, and some are missing; sequencing was by immunoSEQ multiplex PCR. The repertoire has millions of clones, 80% to 95% of them found once; the top ten carry 0.35% to 0.5%. The sequenced material came from naive CD4+ T cells from PBMCs. Subset in this sample: CD45RA+ positively selected. These receptors came from a man aged 18 to 29 in good health. Some clones in this sample may be carry-over from other donors' samples.

The chain has TRBV5-1 and TRBJ2-1; D unclear. This CDR3 spans 13 amino acids. The germline CDR1 and CDR2 sequences are SGHRS and YFSETQ. The ends were cut back, 3 bases at V and 7 bases at J, with 11 bases in the middle. Written as DNA, the CDR3 is TGCGCCAGCAGCTCCCCCACGCGGAATGAGCAGTTCTTC. It translates to CASSSPTRNEQFF.

The rearrangement joins TRBV6-6 to TRBJ2-1; 8 nucleotides match TRBD2. CDR1 and CDR2 from the germline V gene are MNHNY and SVGAGI (reference sequence). After removal of 4 bases from V and 9 bases from J, the junction contained 5 bases not matched to a gene. CDR3 length equals 13 residues. CDR3 in DNA: TGTGCCAGCAGTTGGACTAGCCGCAGTGAGCAGTTCTTC. Its protein product is CASSWTSRSEQFF.

The chain employs TRBV6-1 and TRBJ1-5; D is possibly TRBD1 (6 bases). V was trimmed by 3 bases and J by 5 bases, leaving 14 bases between them. Germline CDR1 reads MNHNS; CDR2 reads SASEGT. This CDR3 has 15 amino acids. CDR3: CASSEYGTPYQPQHF. As DNA, the CDR3 is TGTGCCAGCAGTGAGTACGGGACACCATATCAGCCCCAGCATTTT.

This sequence joins TRBV28 and TRBJ2-7, with TRBD1 matching 11 bases. With V trimmed by 7 bases and J by 2 bases, 7 bases remained unmatched. This CDR3 is built from 15 residues. Germline CDR1 and CDR2: MDHEN and SYDVKM. CDR3 sequence reads: CASTRTGGRAYEQYF. DNA of the CDR3: TGTGCCAGCACTCGGACAGGGGGCCGAGCCTACGAGCAGTACTTC.

The V call is TRBV27, the J call TRBJ1-2; 8 bases map to TRBD1. The CDR3 is made up of 15 amino acids. Germline V CDR1 and CDR2: MNHEY, SMNVEV (reference sequence). With V trimmed by 5 bases and J by 6 bases, 11 bases remained unmatched. The CDR3 is CASSPAPGTGHGYTF. The CDR3 DNA sequence: TGTGCCAGCAGTCCCGCCCCCGGGACAGGACATGGCTACACCTTC.

The rearrangement links TRBV28 to TRBJ1-1, with a tentative D call TRBD1 (6 bases). Trimming pared 3 bases from V and 7 bases from J, leaving 15 bases between. CDR3 length: 14 residues. Germline V gene lookup returns CDR1 MDHEN and CDR2 SYDVKM. The CDR3 DNA reads as TGTGCCAGCAGTTTCCCTGGGCAGGGGTATGAAGCTTTCTTT. Protein sequence: CASSFPGQGYEAFF.

The chain carries TRBV18 and TRBJ2-3, with 9 bases identical to TRBD1. J was trimmed by 4 bases and V by 3 bases; bases with no gene match: 17. The CDR3 is 19 residues long. Germline V gives CDR1 KGHSH, CDR2 LQKENI. CDR3 in DNA: TGTGCCAGCTCACCTGGCCTTCCCGGGACAGGGAATGAGGCAGATACGCAGTATTTT. Translation: CASSPGLPGTGNEADTQYF.

The chain combines TRBV7-6 with TRBJ2-5; 8 bases agree with TRBD2. The CDR3 totals 16 residues. V dropped 1 base and J dropped 3; count of bases not matched to a gene: 7. The germline CDR1 and CDR2 sequences are SGHVS and FNYEAQ. CDR3 loop: CASSLEAARGEETQYF. CDR3 sequence (DNA): TGTGCCAGCAGCTTAGAAGCAGCGCGGGGGGAAGAGACCCAGTACTTC.

The chain links TRBV7-9 to TRBJ1-3; no clear D gene. The V gene's germline CDR1 is SEHNR and CDR2 FQNEAQ (reference sequence). The V gene lost 5 bases and the J gene lost 4 bases, with 9 bases spanning the gap. The CDR3 contains 13 residues. CDR3 amino acids: CASSTSGGNTIYF. The CDR3 region has the DNA TGTGCCAGCAGCACTAGCGGGGGAAACACCATATATTTT.

The chain combines TRBV4-2 with TRBJ2-3, with 8 bases that match TRBD1. Germline V lookup: CDR1 LGHNA, CDR2 YNFKEQ. There are 16 residues in the CDR3. With 0 bases clipped from V and 4 bases from J, the junction kept 6 bases outside the gene matches. The CDR3 protein is CASSQDQGAQSDTQYF. For the CDR3, the DNA is TGTGCCAGCAGCCAAGACCAGGGGGCGCAATCAGATACGCAGTATTTT.

For this clone: Sequence at one end of the junction differs from germline and may be a read error. This chain uses TRBV5-1 with TRBJ2-3; 7 bases line up with TRBD2. Per germline, CDR1 SGHRS and CDR2 YFSETQ. The CDR3 is 15 amino acids. The CDR3, as DNA: TGCGCCAGCAGCTTGTACGCGACTAGCATAGATACGCAGTATTTT. As protein: CASSLYATSIDTQYF.

V and J are TRBV7-2 and TRBJ2-3; the D is unclear. There are 14 residues in the CDR3. Trimming cost V 5 bases and J 5 bases, with 14 bases left between them. The germline CDR1 and CDR2 sequences are SGHTA and FQGNSA. The CDR3, as DNA: TGTGCCAGCAGCCGAATGAAAGTATTAGATACGCAGTATTTT. It yields the protein CASSRMKVLDTQYF.

The chain combines TRBV4-3 with TRBJ2-7; the match to TRBD1 covers 9 bases. Germline assignment: CDR1 LGHNA and CDR2 YSLEER. This CDR3 spans 15 amino acids. V shed 0 bases, J shed 4 bases, and the junction held 4 bases outside the gene matches. As DNA, the CDR3 is TGCGCCAGCAGCCAAGAAACAGGGGGCCCTTACGAGCAGTACTTC. Translated, it gives CASSQETGGPYEQYF.

The chain uses TRBV6-1 and TRBJ1-2; D is undetermined. Looked up from germline, CDR1 is MNHNS and CDR2 is SASEGT. CDR3 length: 16 residues. The V and J ends lost 2 bases and 4 bases respectively, with 17 bases between them. CDR3 residues: CASSEPIRRFVYGYTF. CDR3 nucleotides: TGTGCCAGCAGTGAACCTATCCGGCGGTTTGTCTATGGCTACACCTTC.

This clone occurred once. V usage is TRBV9 and J usage is TRBJ1-2; D is unclear. V lost 3 bases to trimming and J lost 5 bases, with 14 bases between them. The CDR3 loop spans 14 amino acids. Germline CDR1 SGDLS, CDR2 YYNGEE. CDR3 coding DNA: TGTGCCAGCAGCGCAAGGCCCACCGATTATGGCTACACCTTC. Translation: CASSARPTDYGYTF.

V is TRBV7-9 and J is TRBJ1-2, with D possibly TRBD1 on 5 matching bases. The CDR3 length is 14 residues. Trimming pared 2 bases from V and 4 bases from J, leaving 11 bases between. The germline V gene encodes CDR1 SEHNR and CDR2 FQNEAQ (reference sequence). DNA of the CDR3: TGTGCCAGCAGCTTAAATCAGGGCTCCTATGGCTACACCTTC. It encodes CASSLNQGSYGYTF. Complete variable domain (other parts from reference TRBV7-9 and TRBJ1-2): DTGVSQNPRHKITKRGQNVTFRCDPISEHNRLYWYRQTLGQGPEFLTYFQNEAQLEKSRLLSDRFSAERPKGSFSTLEIQRTEQGDSAMYLCASSLNQGSYGYTFGSGTRLTVV.

The CDR3 nucleotides are TGTGCCAGTAGTCCCACCAGGGGAGCGGTCTATGGCTACACCTTC. It codes for CASSPTRGAVYGYTF. The rearrangement joins TRBV19 to TRBJ1-2; the D gene is possibly TRBD1 (6 bases). CDR3 size: 15 residues. V was shortened by 5 bases and J by 4 bases, with 17 bases between the two germline ends. Germline assignment: CDR1 LNHDA and CDR2 SQIVND (reference sequence).

The rearrangement joins TRBV7-2 to TRBJ2-7; TRBD2 agrees at 7 bases. Germline CDR1 SGHTA, CDR2 FQGNSA. With V trimmed by 5 bases and J by 3 bases, 7 bases remained unmatched. This CDR3 contains 14 residues. This chain's CDR3 is CASSIIGGSYEQYF. CDR3 sequence (DNA): TGTGCCAGCAGCATAATCGGGGGGAGCTACGAGCAGTACTTC.

This chain connects TRBV12-5 to TRBJ1-3, with D uncertain. Per germline, CDR1 LGHNT and CDR2 FRNRAP. V dropped 1 base and J dropped 0 bases, with 19 bases sitting between them. The CDR3 is 19 amino acids. The CDR3, as DNA: TGTGCTAGTGGTTTGGACACAGCTCCCCCCAGCAGCTCTGGAAACACCATATATTTT. Translating it yields CASGLDTAPPSSSGNTIYF.

The chain is built from TRBV6-1 and TRBJ2-5, with 7 bases that match TRBD1. V was pared by 5 bases and J by 4 bases, with 4 bases of the junction left unmatched. The CDR3 covers 13 residues. Per the germline V gene, CDR1 is MNHNS and CDR2 is SASEGT. The CDR3 nucleotides are TGTGCCAGCAGTAAGACAGGGATAGAGACCCAGTACTTC. Translated, it gives CASSKTGIETQYF.

The chain joins TRBV7-9 to TRBJ2-1; D is undetermined. The CDR3 is 17 residues long. The V and J ends lost 5 bases and 4 bases respectively, with 21 bases between them. Germline values: CDR1 SEHNR, CDR2 FQNEAQ (reference sequence). The DNA of the CDR3 is TGTGCCAGCAGCCCCGCCCCGGGTACTACCCTATACAATGAGCAGTTCTTC. This codes for CASSPAPGTTLYNEQFF. Together with reference TRBV7-9 and TRBJ2-1, the CDR3 gives the full variable domain: DTGVSQNPRHKITKRGQNVTFRCDPISEHNRLYWYRQTLGQGPEFLTYFQNEAQLEKSRLLSDRFSAERPKGSFSTLEIQRTEQGDSAMYLCASSPAPGTTLYNEQFFGPGTRLTVL.

A word on this clone: In the same sample, other DNA sequences code for this CDR3. V gene TRBV30 combines with J gene TRBJ2-3; D is unclear. CDR1 is GTSNPN, CDR2 SVGIG, per germline (reference sequence). With 3 bases removed from V and 2 bases from J, the gap between germline ends came to 6 bases. CDR3 length equals 12 residues. DNA of the CDR3: TGTGCCTGGAGCGCCCTCACAGATACGCAGTATTTT. Protein product: CAWSALTDTQYF.